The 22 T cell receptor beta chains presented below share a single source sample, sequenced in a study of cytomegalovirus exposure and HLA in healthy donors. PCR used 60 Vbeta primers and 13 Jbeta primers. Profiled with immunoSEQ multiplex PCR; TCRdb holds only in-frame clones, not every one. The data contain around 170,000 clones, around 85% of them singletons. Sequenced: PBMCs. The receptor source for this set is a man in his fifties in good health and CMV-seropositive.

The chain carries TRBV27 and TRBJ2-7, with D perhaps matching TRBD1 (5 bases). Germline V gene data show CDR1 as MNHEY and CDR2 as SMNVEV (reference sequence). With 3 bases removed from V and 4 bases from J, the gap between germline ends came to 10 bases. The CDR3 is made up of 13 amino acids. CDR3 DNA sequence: TGTGCCAGCAGTTTTTATCAGGGATACGAGCAGTACTTC. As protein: CASSFYQGYEQYF.

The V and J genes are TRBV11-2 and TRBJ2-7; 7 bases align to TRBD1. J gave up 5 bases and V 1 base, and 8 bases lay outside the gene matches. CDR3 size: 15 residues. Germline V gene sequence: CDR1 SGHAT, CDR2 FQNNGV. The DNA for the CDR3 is TGTGCCAGCAGCTTAGCCAGGACAGGATCCCACGAGCAGTACTTC. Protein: CASSLARTGSHEQYF.

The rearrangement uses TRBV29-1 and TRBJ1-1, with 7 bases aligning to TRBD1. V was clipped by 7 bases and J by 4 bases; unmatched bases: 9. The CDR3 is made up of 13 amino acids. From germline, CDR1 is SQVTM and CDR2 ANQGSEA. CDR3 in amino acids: CSAIKTGTTEAFF. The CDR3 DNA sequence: TGCAGCGCCATAAAGACAGGGACCACTGAAGCTTTCTTT.

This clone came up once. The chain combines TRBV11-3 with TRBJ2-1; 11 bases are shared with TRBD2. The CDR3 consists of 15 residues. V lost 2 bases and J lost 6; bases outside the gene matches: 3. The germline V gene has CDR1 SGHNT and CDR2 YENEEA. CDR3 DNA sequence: TGTGCCAGCAGCTTACTAGCGGGAGGACGCAATGAGCAGTTCTTC. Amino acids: CASSLLAGGRNEQFF.

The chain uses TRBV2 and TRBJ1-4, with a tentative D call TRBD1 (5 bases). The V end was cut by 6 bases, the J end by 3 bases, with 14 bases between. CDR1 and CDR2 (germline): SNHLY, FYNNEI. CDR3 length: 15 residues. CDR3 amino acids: CASRSYDSSNEKLFF. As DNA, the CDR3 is TGTGCCAGCAGAAGCTACGACAGTTCTAATGAAAAACTGTTTTTT.

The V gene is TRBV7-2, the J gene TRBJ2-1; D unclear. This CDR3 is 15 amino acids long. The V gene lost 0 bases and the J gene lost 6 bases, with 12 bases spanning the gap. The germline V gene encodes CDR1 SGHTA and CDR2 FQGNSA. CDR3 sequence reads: CASSLASMFGNEQFF. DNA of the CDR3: TGTGCCAGCAGCTTAGCTAGCATGTTCGGCAATGAGCAGTTCTTC.

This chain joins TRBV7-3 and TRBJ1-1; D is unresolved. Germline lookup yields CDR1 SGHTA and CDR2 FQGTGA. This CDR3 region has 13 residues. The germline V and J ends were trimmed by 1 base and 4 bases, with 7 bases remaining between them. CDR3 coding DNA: TGTGCCAGCAGCTTAAGGTCGGGCACTGAAGCTTTCTTT. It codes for CASSLRSGTEAFF.

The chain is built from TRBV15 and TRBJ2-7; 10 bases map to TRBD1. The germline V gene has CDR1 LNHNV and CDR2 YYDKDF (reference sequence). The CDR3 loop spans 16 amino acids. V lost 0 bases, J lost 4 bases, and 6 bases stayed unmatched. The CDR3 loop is CATSRDGGTGAYEQYF. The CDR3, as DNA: TGTGCCACCAGCAGAGATGGGGGGACAGGGGCGTACGAGCAGTACTTC.

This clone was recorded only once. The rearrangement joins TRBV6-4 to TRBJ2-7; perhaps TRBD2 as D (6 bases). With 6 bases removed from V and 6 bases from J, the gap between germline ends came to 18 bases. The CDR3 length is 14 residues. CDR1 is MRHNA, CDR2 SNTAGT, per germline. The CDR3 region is CASRKAGTLGEQYF. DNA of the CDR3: TGTGCCAGCAGGAAGGCGGGGACCCTGGGCGAGCAGTACTTC.

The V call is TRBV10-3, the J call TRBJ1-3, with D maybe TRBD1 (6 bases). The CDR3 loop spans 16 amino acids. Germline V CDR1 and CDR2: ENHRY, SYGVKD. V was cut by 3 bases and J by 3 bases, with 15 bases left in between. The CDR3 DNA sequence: TGTGCCATCAGTGACCCATCGACAGGCAGTGGAAACACCATATATTTT. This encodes CAISDPSTGSGNTIYF.

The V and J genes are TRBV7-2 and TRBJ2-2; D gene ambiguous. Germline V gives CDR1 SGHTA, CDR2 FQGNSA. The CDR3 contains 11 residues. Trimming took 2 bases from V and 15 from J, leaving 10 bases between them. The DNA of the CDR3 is TGTGCCAGCAGCTTATCCCGGTCGGTGTTTTTT. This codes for CASSLSRSVFF.

The CDR3 sequence is CASSLGLAGGTDTQYF. The CDR3 DNA reads TGTGCCAGCAGCTTGGGACTAGCGGGGGGAACAGATACGCAGTATTTT. This chain links TRBV7-9 with TRBJ2-3; 15 bases align to TRBD2. CDR1 is SEHNR and CDR2 is FQNEAQ in the germline V gene (reference sequence). The CDR3 runs 16 residues. V gave up 3 bases and J gave up 3 bases; unmatched junction bases: 1.

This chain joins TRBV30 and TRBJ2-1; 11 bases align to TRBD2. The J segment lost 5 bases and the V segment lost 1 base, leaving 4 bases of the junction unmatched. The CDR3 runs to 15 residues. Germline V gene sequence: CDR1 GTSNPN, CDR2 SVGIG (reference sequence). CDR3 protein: CAWSATSGSHNEQFF. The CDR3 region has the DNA TGTGCCTGGAGTGCTACTAGCGGGAGCCACAATGAGCAGTTCTTC.

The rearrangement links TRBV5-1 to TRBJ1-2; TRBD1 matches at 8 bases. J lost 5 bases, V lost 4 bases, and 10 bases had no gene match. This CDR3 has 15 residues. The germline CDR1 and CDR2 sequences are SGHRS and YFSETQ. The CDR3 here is CASSPDREVWYGYTF. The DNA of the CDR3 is TGCGCCAGCAGCCCGGACAGGGAAGTATGGTATGGCTACACCTTC.

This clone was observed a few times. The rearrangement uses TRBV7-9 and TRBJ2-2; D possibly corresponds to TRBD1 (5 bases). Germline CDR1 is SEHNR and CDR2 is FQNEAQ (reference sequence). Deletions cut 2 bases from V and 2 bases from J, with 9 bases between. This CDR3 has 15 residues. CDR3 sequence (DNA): TGTGCCAGCAGCTTATGGGGCGGAAACACCGGGGAGCTGTTTTTT. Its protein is CASSLWGGNTGELFF.

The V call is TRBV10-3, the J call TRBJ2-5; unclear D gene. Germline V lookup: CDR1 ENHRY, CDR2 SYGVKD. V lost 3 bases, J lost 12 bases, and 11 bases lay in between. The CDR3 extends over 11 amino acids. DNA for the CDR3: TGTGCCATCAGTGAAGTAGAAGAGAAGTACTTC. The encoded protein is CAISEVEEKYF.

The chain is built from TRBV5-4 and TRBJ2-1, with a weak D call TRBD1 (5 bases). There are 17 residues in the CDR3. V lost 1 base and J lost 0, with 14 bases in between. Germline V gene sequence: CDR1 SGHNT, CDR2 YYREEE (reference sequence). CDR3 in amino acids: CASSLNPQAYSYNEQFF. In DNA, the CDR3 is TGTGCCAGCAGCTTGAATCCACAGGCGTACTCCTACAATGAGCAGTTCTTC.

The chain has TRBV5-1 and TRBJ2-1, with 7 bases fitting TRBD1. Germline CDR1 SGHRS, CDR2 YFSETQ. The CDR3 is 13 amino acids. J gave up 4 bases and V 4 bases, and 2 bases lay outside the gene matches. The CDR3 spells CASSPQGYNEQFF. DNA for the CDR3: TGCGCCAGCAGCCCACAGGGGTACAATGAGCAGTTCTTC.

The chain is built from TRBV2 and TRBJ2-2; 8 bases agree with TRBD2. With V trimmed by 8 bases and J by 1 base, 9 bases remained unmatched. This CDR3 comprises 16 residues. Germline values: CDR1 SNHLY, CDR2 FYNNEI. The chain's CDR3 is CASERSLAGNTGELFF. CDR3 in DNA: TGTGCCAGCGAGAGGAGTCTAGCGGGGAACACCGGGGAGCTGTTTTTT.

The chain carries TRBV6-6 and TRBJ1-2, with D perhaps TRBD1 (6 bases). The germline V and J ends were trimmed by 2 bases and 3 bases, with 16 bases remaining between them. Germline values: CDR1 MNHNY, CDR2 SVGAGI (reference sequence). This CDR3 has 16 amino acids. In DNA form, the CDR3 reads TGTGCCAGCAGTTACCCTGATCAGGGGCCTCACTATGGCTACACCTTC. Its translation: CASSYPDQGPHYGYTF.

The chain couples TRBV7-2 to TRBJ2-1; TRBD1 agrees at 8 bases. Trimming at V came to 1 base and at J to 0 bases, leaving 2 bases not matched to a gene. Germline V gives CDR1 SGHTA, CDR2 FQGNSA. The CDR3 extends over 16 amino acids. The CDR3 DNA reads TGTGCCAGCAGCTTAGTGACAGGGGCCTCCTACAATGAGCAGTTCTTC. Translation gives CASSLVTGASYNEQFF.

This CDR3 is CASREYTAYEQYF. The DNA for the CDR3 is TGTGCCAGCAGAGAATACACCGCCTACGAGCAGTACTTC. The chain combines TRBV6-1 with TRBJ2-7; D is undetermined. The CDR3 has 13 residues. V was trimmed by 6 bases and J by 2 bases, leaving 11 bases between them. Germline V CDR1 and CDR2: MNHNS, SASEGT.